The next 3 T cell receptor beta chains were all read from a single sample in a study of OX40 agonist ivuxolimab in advanced cancers. TCRdb keeps only in-frame clones here, not all; method: immunoSEQ multiplex PCR. In the table there are about 81,000 clones, around 90% of which are singletons. The sample here was CD4+ or CD8+ T cells sorted from blood, taken in a trial of the OX40 agonist ivuxolimab. These receptors all come from an adult with an advanced solid tumor such as melanoma, head and neck, liver or kidney cancer.

The chain joins TRBV18 to TRBJ2-3; TRBD2 might be the D (6 bases). V was clipped by 2 bases and J by 0 bases, with 15 bases between them. Per germline, CDR1 KGHSH and CDR2 LQKENI. The CDR3 covers 17 residues. This CDR3 is CASSPNIGGASTDTQYF. The DNA of the CDR3 is TGTGCCAGCTCACCAAACATCGGAGGGGCTAGCACAGATACGCAGTATTTT.

As concerns this clone: Its ends do not fully match the called genes, so a read error is possible. The rearrangement uses TRBV20-1 and TRBJ2-1; D is ambiguous. This CDR3 is 11 amino acids long. The germline CDR1 and CDR2 sequences are DFQATT and SNEGSKA (reference sequence). CDR3 amino acids: CSVRPLDEQFF. CDR3 sequence (DNA): TGCAGTGTTAGACCCCTCGATGAGCAGTTCTTC.

In DNA form, the CDR3 reads TGTGCCAGCAGCTTGGAAACAGGAGCCTACGAGCAGTACTTC. It translates to CASSLETGAYEQYF. The V gene is TRBV5-4, the J gene TRBJ2-7; a weak D match, TRBD1 (5 bases). Trimming took 0 bases from V and 2 from J, leaving 9 bases between them. In germline, CDR1 is SGHNT, CDR2 YYREEE (reference sequence). The CDR3 runs 14 residues.